This T cell receptor (beta chain) appears in the sequencing data of a study of radiation and T cells in renal cell carcinoma. Method: immunoSEQ multiplex PCR; TCRdb's copy keeps in-frame clones and lacks some. This table holds approximately 43,000 clones, roughly four fifths found once. The time point: blood 4 weeks post-SBRT, at nephrectomy. Treatment given: 15 Gy SBRT to primary tumor, nephrectomy 4 weeks later. Clear cell pathology was present in this patient's renal cell carcinoma. From germline, CDR1 is SNHLY and CDR2 FYNNEI. This CDR3 comprises 15 residues. V shed 7 bases, J shed 1 base, and the junction held 9 bases outside the gene matches.

The V call is TRBV2, the J call TRBJ1-1; TRBD1 aligns across 7 bases. The sequencing here drew on blood, taken from a patient whose treatment included radiotherapy and nephrectomy. This TCR was recovered from a woman between 70 and 85 years old with renal cell carcinoma. The CDR3: CASTPDRVRNTEAFF. The CDR3 DNA sequence: TGTGCCAGCACCCCAGACAGGGTAAGGAACACTGAAGCTTTCTTT.